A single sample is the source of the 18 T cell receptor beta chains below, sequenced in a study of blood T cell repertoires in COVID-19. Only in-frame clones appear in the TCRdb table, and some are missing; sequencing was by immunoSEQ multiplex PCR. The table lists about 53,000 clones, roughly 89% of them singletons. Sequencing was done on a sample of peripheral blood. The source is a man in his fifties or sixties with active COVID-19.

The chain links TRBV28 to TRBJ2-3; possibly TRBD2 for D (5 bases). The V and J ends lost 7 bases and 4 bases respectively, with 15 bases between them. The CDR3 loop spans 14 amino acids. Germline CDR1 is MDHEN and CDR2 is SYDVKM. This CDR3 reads CASKEAGSADTQYF. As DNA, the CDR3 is TGTGCCAGCAAGGAGGCGGGTTCTGCAGATACGCAGTATTTT.

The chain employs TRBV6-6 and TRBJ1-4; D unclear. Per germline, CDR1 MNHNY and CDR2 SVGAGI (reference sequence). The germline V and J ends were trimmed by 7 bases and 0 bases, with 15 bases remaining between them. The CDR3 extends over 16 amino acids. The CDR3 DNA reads TGTGCCAGCAACACCCCTTACATTTCAACTAATGAAAAACTGTTTTTT. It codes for CASNTPYISTNEKLFF.

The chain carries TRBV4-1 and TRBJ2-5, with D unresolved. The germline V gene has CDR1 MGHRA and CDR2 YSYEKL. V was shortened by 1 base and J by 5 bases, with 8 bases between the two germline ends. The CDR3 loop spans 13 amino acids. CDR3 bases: TGCGCCAGCAGCCAAGTTGGTCGGGAGACCCAGTACTTC. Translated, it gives CASSQVGRETQYF.

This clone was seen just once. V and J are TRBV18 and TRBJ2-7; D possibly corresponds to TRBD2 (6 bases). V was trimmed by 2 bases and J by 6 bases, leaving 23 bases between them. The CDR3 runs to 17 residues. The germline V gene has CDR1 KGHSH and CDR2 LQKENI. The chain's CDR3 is CASSPLGRRERIVEQYF. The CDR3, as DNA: TGTGCCAGCTCACCATTGGGGCGGCGGGAACGGATCGTCGAGCAGTACTTC.

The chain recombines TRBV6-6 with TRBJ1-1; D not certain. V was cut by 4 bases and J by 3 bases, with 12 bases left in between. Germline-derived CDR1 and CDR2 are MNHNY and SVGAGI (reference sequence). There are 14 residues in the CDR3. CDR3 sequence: CASSSPQVYTEAFF. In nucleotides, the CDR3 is TGTGCCAGCAGTTCCCCCCAGGTCTACACTGAAGCTTTCTTT.

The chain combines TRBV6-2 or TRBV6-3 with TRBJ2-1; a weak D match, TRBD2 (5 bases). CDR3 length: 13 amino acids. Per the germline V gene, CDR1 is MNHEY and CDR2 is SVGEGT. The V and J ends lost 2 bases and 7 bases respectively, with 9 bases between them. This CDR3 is CASSYTLANEQFF. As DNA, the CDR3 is TGTGCCAGCAGTTACACCCTAGCAAATGAGCAGTTCTTC.

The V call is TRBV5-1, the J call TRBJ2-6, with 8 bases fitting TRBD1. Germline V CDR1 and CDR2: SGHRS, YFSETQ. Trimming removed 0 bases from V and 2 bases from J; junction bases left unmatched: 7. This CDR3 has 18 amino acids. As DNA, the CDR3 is TGCGCCAGCAGCTTGGCTGGGCAGGGGGCAACTGGGGCCAACGTCCTGACTTTC. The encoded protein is CASSLAGQGATGANVLTF.

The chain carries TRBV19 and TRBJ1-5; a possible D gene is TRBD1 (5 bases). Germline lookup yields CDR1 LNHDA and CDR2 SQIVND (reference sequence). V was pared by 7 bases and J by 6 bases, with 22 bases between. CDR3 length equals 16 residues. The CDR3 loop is CASNSRDSGVGQPQHF. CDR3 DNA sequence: TGTGCCAGTAACTCACGAGACAGTGGGGTGGGTCAGCCCCAGCATTTT.

CDR3 nucleotides: TGCGCCAGCAGCTCACCAGGGGGCGAGAGAGCTTTCTTT. Translation gives CASSSPGGERAFF. J is TRBJ1-1 and V is TRBV5-1; 8 bases align to TRBD1. CDR1 is SGHRS and CDR2 is YFSETQ in the germline V gene. The CDR3 has 13 residues. Trimming at V came to 3 bases and at J to 10 bases, leaving 8 bases not matched to a gene.

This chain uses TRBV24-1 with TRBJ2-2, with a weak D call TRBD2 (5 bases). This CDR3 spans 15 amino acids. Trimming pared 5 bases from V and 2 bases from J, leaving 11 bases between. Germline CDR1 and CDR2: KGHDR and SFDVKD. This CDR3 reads CATSGPGSNTGELFF. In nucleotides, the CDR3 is TGTGCCACCAGTGGTCCGGGGAGTAACACCGGGGAGCTGTTTTTT.

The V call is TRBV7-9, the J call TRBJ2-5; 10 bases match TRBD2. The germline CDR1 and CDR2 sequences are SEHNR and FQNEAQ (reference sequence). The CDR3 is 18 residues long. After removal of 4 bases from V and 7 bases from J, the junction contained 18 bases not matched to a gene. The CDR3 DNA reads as TGTGCCAGCAGCTCCACCGATTTAGCGGGAGGCACGTCCCGGACCCAGTACTTC. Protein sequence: CASSSTDLAGGTSRTQYF. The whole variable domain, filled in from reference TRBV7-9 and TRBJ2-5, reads DTGVSQNPRHKITKRGQNVTFRCDPISEHNRLYWYRQTLGQGPEFLTYFQNEAQLEKSRLLSDRFSAERPKGSFSTLEIQRTEQGDSAMYLCASSSTDLAGGTSRTQYFGPGTRLLVL.

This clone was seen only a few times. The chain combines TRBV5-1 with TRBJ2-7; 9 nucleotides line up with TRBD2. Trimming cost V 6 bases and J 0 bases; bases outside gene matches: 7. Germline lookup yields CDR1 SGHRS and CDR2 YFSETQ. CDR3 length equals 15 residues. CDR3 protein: CASKLAGQLSYEQYF. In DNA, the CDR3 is TGCGCCAGCAAACTAGCGGGCCAACTCTCCTACGAGCAGTACTTC.

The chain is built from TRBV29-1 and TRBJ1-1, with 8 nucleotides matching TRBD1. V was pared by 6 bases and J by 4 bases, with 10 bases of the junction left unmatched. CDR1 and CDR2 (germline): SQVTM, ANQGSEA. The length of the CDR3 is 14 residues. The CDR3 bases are TGCAGCGTAATAAAACAAACAGGGGGCACTGAAGCTTTCTTT. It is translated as CSVIKQTGGTEAFF.

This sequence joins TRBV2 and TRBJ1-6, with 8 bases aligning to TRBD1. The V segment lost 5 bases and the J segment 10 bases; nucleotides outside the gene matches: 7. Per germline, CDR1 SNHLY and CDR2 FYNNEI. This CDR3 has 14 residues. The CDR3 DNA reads TGTGCCAGCAGTTACGGACAGGGCGGCTCACCCCTCCACTTT. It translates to CASSYGQGGSPLHF.

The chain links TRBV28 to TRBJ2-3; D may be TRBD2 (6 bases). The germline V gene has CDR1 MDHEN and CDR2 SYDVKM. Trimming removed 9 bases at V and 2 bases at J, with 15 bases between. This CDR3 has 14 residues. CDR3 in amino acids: CASLGAGTTDTQYF. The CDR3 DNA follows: TGTGCCAGTCTAGGGGCGGGAACCACAGATACGCAGTATTTT.

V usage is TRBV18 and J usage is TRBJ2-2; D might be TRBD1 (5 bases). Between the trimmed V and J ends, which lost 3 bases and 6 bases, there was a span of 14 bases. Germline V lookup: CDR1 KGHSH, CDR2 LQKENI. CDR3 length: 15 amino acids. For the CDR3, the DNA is TGTGCCAGCTCACCGCCACCAGGGTCTCCCGGGGAGCTGTTTTTT. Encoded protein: CASSPPPGSPGELFF.

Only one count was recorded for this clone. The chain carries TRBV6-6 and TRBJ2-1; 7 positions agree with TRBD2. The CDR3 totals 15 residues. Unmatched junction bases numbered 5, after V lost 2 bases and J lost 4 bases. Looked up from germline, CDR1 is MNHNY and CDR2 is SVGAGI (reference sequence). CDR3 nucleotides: TGTGCCAGCAGTTACCGGGCTAGCGGTTACAATGAGCAGTTCTTC. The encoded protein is CASSYRASGYNEQFF.

The CDR3 DNA sequence: TGTGCCAGTAGTTCGTTTAAGTGGAGGGAGCCCCAGCATTTT. Its protein product is CASSSFKWREPQHF. V usage is TRBV19 and J usage is TRBJ1-5; D not resolved. Germline V gene data show CDR1 as LNHDA and CDR2 as SQIVND (reference sequence). V dropped 5 bases and J dropped 8 bases, with 16 bases sitting between them. This CDR3 region has 14 residues.